These 27 T cell receptor beta chains came from one sample sequenced in a study of CXCR3-negative and CXCR3-positive naive CD8 T cells. The authors prepared UMI-labeled TRB cDNA libraries by 5' RACE. From the 5' RACE reads, TCRdb lists one entry per CDR3 protein and no DNA. This table holds tens of thousands of distinct CDR3 sequences. Source material: naive CXCR3- CD8+ T cells from blood. Subset here: CD45RO-CCR7+CD27+CD95- naive CD8+ T cells lacking CXCR3 (TNR3-). The receptors were sampled from a human donor in good health. Some clones in this sample may be carry-over from other donors' samples.

The V gene is TRBV28, the J gene TRBJ2-7; without DNA, the TCRdb call of TRBD2 cannot be checked. The CDR3 runs 11 residues. The germline V gene encodes CDR1 MDHEN and CDR2 SYDVKM. The CDR3 reads CAGGPAFAQYF.

This chain joins TRBV28 and TRBJ1-1; the TCRdb call, TRBD1, lacks DNA for checking. The CDR3 spans 17 residues. Germline V gene sequence: CDR1 MDHEN, CDR2 SYDVKM. CDR3 sequence reads: CASSLVPGQGPNTEAFF.

The gene calls are TRBV24-1 and TRBJ2-1. Germline V gene data show CDR1 as KGHDR and CDR2 as SFDVKD. The CDR3 has 16 residues. CDR3: CATSDLETPSYNEQFF.

The chain has TRBV7-2 and TRBJ2-1. Germline lookup yields CDR1 SGHTA and CDR2 FQGNSA. The CDR3 has 11 residues. The chain's CDR3 is CASSSRPTQFF.

The chain carries TRBV18 and TRBJ2-3; the D call of TRBD2 rests on TCRdb alone, since no DNA is present to check it. Per the germline V gene, CDR1 is KGHSH and CDR2 is LQKENI. This CDR3 comprises 18 residues. The chain's CDR3 is CASSPSGLAESYTDTQYF. Full variable domain (remainder filled in from reference TRBV18 and TRBJ2-3): NAGVMQNPRHLVRRRGQEARLRCSPMKGHSHVYWYRQLPEEGLKFMVYLQKENIIDESGMPKERFSAEFPKEGPSILRIQQVVRGDSAAYFCASSPSGLAESYTDTQYFGPGTRLTVL.

V is TRBV15 and J is TRBJ2-1. CDR3 length equals 14 residues. Germline CDR1 LNHNV, CDR2 YYDKDF (reference sequence). The chain's CDR3 is CATSREMTYNEQFF.

The gene calls are TRBV29-1 and TRBJ2-7; TCRdb picks TRBD1, but there is no DNA to check that call. The CDR3 runs to 11 residues. Per the germline V gene, CDR1 is SQVTM and CDR2 is ANQGSEA. The chain's CDR3 is CSVRDSYEQYF.

The rearrangement links TRBV5-1 to TRBJ2-7; TCRdb designates TRBD2, a call that cannot be tested without DNA. This CDR3 is built from 15 residues. Germline V gene sequence: CDR1 SGHRS, CDR2 YFSETQ. The CDR3 sequence: CASSFFSGGSYEQYF.

This sequence joins TRBV7-6 and TRBJ2-7. The CDR3 loop spans 14 amino acids. Looked up from germline, CDR1 is SGHVS and CDR2 is FNYEAQ. CDR3 protein: CASSLEADRNEQYF.

The V and J genes are TRBV19 and TRBJ2-7. The CDR3 consists of 15 residues. CDR1 and CDR2 (germline): LNHDA, SQIVND (reference sequence). CDR3 region: CASSPMAGLSYEQYF.

The V call is TRBV6-5, the J call TRBJ2-7; lacking DNA, the TRBD1 call made by TCRdb goes unchecked. The CDR3 runs to 14 residues. CDR1 and CDR2 from the germline V gene are MNHEY and SVGAGI. CDR3 sequence: CASSYIGGANEQYF.

J is TRBJ1-1 and V is TRBV19; TCRdb outputs TRBD1, but without DNA this stays unchecked. CDR3 length equals 16 residues. Germline V gene sequence: CDR1 LNHDA, CDR2 SQIVND (reference sequence). This CDR3 is CASSIASRGRNTEAFF.

This CDR3 is CASSSYSRGNTGELFF. The rearrangement links TRBV27 to TRBJ2-2; TCRdb designates TRBD2, a call that cannot be tested without DNA. CDR3 size: 16 residues. CDR1 and CDR2 (germline): MNHEY, SMNVEV (reference sequence).

The chain employs TRBV29-1 and TRBJ2-1; checking the TCRdb D call of TRBD2 is not possible without DNA. The CDR3 contains 13 residues. CDR1 and CDR2 (germline): SQVTM, ANQGSEA. CDR3: CSVLAGIYNEQFF.

The chain has TRBV28 and TRBJ2-7; there is no DNA to check the TCRdb D call of TRBD1. The germline CDR1 and CDR2 sequences are MDHEN and SYDVKM. The CDR3 consists of 12 residues. This chain's CDR3 is CASKVPSYEQYF.

The chain joins TRBV23-1 to TRBJ2-7; TCRdb picks TRBD1, but there is no DNA to check that call. TRBV23-1 counts as an open reading frame of uncertain function. CDR3 length: 13 residues. CDR3 region: CASSQSTGTMQYF.

CDR3 residues: CASSFLGRDDEQFF. The chain is built from TRBV5-5 and TRBJ2-1. This CDR3 spans 14 amino acids. Germline CDR1 SGHKS, CDR2 YYEKEE (reference sequence).

This chain uses TRBV7-9 with TRBJ2-7. The CDR3 is made up of 11 amino acids. CDR1 is SEHNR and CDR2 is FQNEAQ in the germline V gene (reference sequence). The chain's CDR3 is CASSLDDEQYF. The full variable domain, in which reference TRBV7-9 and TRBJ2-7 provide the parts outside the CDR3, is DTGVSQNPRHKITKRGQNVTFRCDPISEHNRLYWYRQTLGQGPEFLTYFQNEAQLEKSRLLSDRFSAERPKGSFSTLEIQRTEQGDSAMYLCASSLDDEQYFGPGTRLTVT.

The chain couples TRBV7-6 to TRBJ2-7; the D call from TCRdb, TRBD2, cannot be confirmed without DNA. Germline CDR1 reads SGHVS; CDR2 reads FNYEAQ. The CDR3 length is 14 residues. CDR3 sequence: CASTQVPGSNEQYF. The whole variable domain, remainder taken from reference TRBV7-6 and TRBJ2-7, is GAGVSQSPRYKVTKRGQDVALRCDPISGHVSLYWYRQALGQGPEFLTYFNYEAQQDKSGLPNDRFSAERPEGSISTLTIQRTEQRDSAMYRCASTQVPGSNEQYFGPGTRLTVT.

The chain's CDR3 is CASSLRTRSYEQYF. The gene calls are TRBV28 and TRBJ2-7; as DNA is missing, the TRBD2 call by TCRdb cannot be tested. The CDR3 runs to 14 residues. Germline values: CDR1 MDHEN, CDR2 SYDVKM.

The V gene is TRBV20-1, the J gene TRBJ1-2. Germline V gene lookup returns CDR1 DFQATT and CDR2 SNEGSKA (reference sequence). The CDR3 consists of 12 residues. CDR3 sequence reads: CSARLVNYGYTF.

This chain links TRBV5-1 with TRBJ2-7; TCRdb lists TRBD2, though no DNA is available to test this call. The CDR3 loop spans 14 amino acids. Germline V gene sequence: CDR1 SGHRS, CDR2 YFSETQ. The CDR3 sequence: CASSFAAGAGEQYF.

The chain links TRBV28 to TRBJ1-5. Germline CDR1 and CDR2: MDHEN and SYDVKM. CDR3 size: 15 residues. CDR3 sequence reads: CASKYGDPTNQPQHF.

This chain joins TRBV12-3 or TRBV12-4 and TRBJ2-7. The CDR3 runs 16 residues. The CDR3 sequence: CASSLSAQREIYEQYF.

The chain links TRBV4-2 to TRBJ2-7; absent DNA, TCRdb's TRBD1 call cannot be checked. This CDR3 spans 15 amino acids. Germline V CDR1 and CDR2: LGHNA, YNFKEQ. CDR3 loop: CASSQDQGGDYEQYF.

The V call is TRBV7-2, the J call TRBJ1-1. Germline V gene lookup returns CDR1 SGHTA and CDR2 FQGNSA. The CDR3 loop spans 13 amino acids. The CDR3 loop reads CASSVGQNTEAFF. The variable domain in full, completed from reference TRBV7-2 and TRBJ1-1, reads GAGVSQSPSNKVTEKGKDVELRCDPISGHTALYWYRQSLGQGLEFLIYFQGNSAPDKSGLPSDRFSAERTGGSVSTLTIQRTQQEDSAVYLCASSVGQNTEAFFGQGTRLTVV.

The chain joins TRBV7-8 to TRBJ1-4; the TCRdb D gene call, TRBD1, has no DNA to confirm it. Germline CDR1 and CDR2: SGHVS and FQNEAQ. The CDR3 consists of 22 residues. The CDR3 sequence: CASSSTHPGQAELGRTNEKLFF.